The clone carrying this TCR beta chain came up once. Its cognate antigen is unknown. V was pared by 6 bases and J by 3 bases, with 18 bases between. Germline CDR1 reads MNHNS; CDR2 reads SASEGT. The CDR3 consists of 15 residues. The PCR contained 60 Vbeta and 13 Jbeta primers. The table came from immunoSEQ multiplex PCR; TCRdb's copy has only in-frame clones and leaves some out. The sample lists 55,000 to 80,000 clones, roughly 85% seen once, with approximately 11% in the top ten. The sample belongs to a study of cytomegalovirus exposure and HLA in healthy donors. Study-wide findings and caveats: The only immune exposure information that was available was CMV serostatus. In a later analysis, HLA-associated beta chains showed higher expansion and lower generation probabilities than comparable chains. According to a later analysis, donors in an Asian-associated ancestry cluster reportedly had fewer N-insertions than the roughly 640-donor mean. The productive fraction for most TCR beta V segments was about 87% or about 30% in an earlier analysis.

The receptor comes from a female donor in good health and CMV-seronegative. V is TRBV6-1 and J is TRBJ2-7; no firm D call. Sequencing was performed on PBMCs. CDR3 in amino acids: CASRSLTSRSYEQYF. The CDR3 nucleotides read TGTGCCAGCAGATCACTTACGTCTCGAAGCTACGAGCAGTACTTC.